Sequencing of this T cell receptor (beta chain) was carried out in a study of PD-L1 blockade in urothelial cancer. On the study more broadly: Atezolizumab therapy began for patients at some point between 2014 and 2015, dosed at 1,200 mg intravenously every 3 weeks. There were a median of about 140,000 T cells in blood samples.

Time point specified: pretreatment peripheral blood. Spiked synthetic TCR analogs estimated absolute template abundance per PCR. The assay was immunoSEQ multiplex PCR, and TCRdb's table has in-frame clones only and misses some. Of approximately 50,000 clones listed, around four fifths are singletons. V lost 5 bases to trimming and J lost 0 bases, with 11 bases between them. This CDR3 is 14 amino acids long. Germline-derived CDR1 and CDR2 are SEHNR and FQNEAQ (reference sequence). The TCR sequence derives from a man in his 70s with urothelial cancer. This specimen consisted of PBMCs, obtained around atezolizumab (anti-PD-L1) treatment. The chain links TRBV7-9 to TRBJ2-7; maybe TRBD1 (6 bases). The CDR3 DNA is TGTGCCAGCAGCCGAGACAGGAGCTCCTACGAGCAGTACTTC. Protein sequence: CASSRDRSSYEQYF.